One sample yielded the 25 T cell receptor beta chains listed below, sequenced in a study of T-cell reconstitution after alpha-beta-depleted transplantation in children. Researchers prepared the TCRbeta library using unique molecular identifiers, the study reports. MiXCR was run by TCRdb on the PCR reads, yielding one entry per CDR3 protein. The sample records hundreds of thousands of distinct CDR3 sequences, about 15% being singletons. The sample consisted of PBMCs from the stem cell graft donor, taken from the stem cell graft. The origin of the receptors is a human donor who donated a stem cell graft to a child with acute myeloid leukemia.

This clonotype occurred many times. The CDR3 loop reads CATSVVQEGGYTF. DNA for the CDR3: TGTGCCACGTCAGTTGTACAAGAAGGGGGCTACACCTTC. This chain links TRBV10-3 with TRBJ1-2; no reliable D call. This CDR3 has 13 residues. V gave up 10 bases and J gave up 8 bases, with 20 bases separating them. Germline-derived CDR1 and CDR2 are ENHRY and SYGVKD.

In its sample, this clonotype was seen many times. CDR3 protein: CSARDPTGQGMQETQYF. Written as DNA, the CDR3 is TGCAGTGCTAGAGATCCGACGGGACAGGGGATGCAAGAGACCCAGTACTTC. The chain has TRBV20-1 and TRBJ2-5; 10 nucleotides match TRBD1. Germline V gene sequence: CDR1 DFQATT, CDR2 SNEGSKA (reference sequence). V shed 0 bases, J shed 2 bases, and the junction held 9 bases outside the gene matches. The CDR3 covers 17 residues.

The chain uses TRBV21-1 and TRBJ1-1; the table's D call of TRBD1 was not tested on the DNA. TRBV21-1 is a pseudogene locus. This CDR3 is 15 amino acids long. The CDR3 region is CASSQVAGENTEAFF. The CDR3 DNA is TGTGCCAGCAGCCAAGTGGCGGGGGAGAACACTGAAGCTTTCTTT.

This clonotype was recorded at least ten times. The rearrangement joins TRBV29-1 to TRBJ2-3; tentatively, D is TRBD2 (5 bases). This CDR3 region has 14 residues. V was pared by 3 bases and J by 0 bases, with 10 bases between. In germline, CDR1 is SQVTM, CDR2 ANQGSEA. The DNA of the CDR3 is TGCAGCGTTGAGGGAGTATCTAGCACAGATACGCAGTATTTT. Residues: CSVEGVSSTDTQYF.

In this sample, this clonotype turned up many times. This chain uses TRBV6-6 with TRBJ1-5; D not certain. The CDR3 covers 12 residues. The V gene lost 0 bases and the J gene lost 8 bases, with 5 bases spanning the gap. Germline CDR1 MNHNY, CDR2 SVGAGI (reference sequence). CDR3 in amino acids: CASSYSMKPQHF. In DNA form, the CDR3 reads TGTGCCAGCAGTTACTCGATGAAGCCCCAGCATTTT.

This clonotype was counted a few times. The V and J genes are TRBV6-6 and TRBJ1-2; D is possibly TRBD1 (6 bases). CDR1 and CDR2 (germline): MNHNY, SVGAGI (reference sequence). The CDR3 runs 13 residues. The germline V and J ends were trimmed by 7 bases and 3 bases, with 12 bases remaining between them. The CDR3 reads CASTLPGDYGYTF. In DNA form, the CDR3 reads TGTGCCAGCACTCTCCCAGGGGACTATGGCTACACCTTC.

This clonotype was observed a handful of times. The V gene is TRBV20-1, the J gene TRBJ1-2; D ambiguous. The CDR3 totals 13 residues. Germline V gene data show CDR1 as DFQATT and CDR2 as SNEGSKA (reference sequence). V was shortened by 3 bases and J by 7 bases, with 15 bases between the two germline ends. The CDR3, as DNA: TGCAGTGCTAGCAACCAAGGGTGGCCTGGCTACACCTTC. It is translated as CSASNQGWPGYTF.

This clonotype was seen more than once but under ten times. V and J are TRBV7-2 and TRBJ2-3, with D uncertain. This CDR3 is 13 amino acids long. V was cut by 10 bases and J by 2 bases, with 13 bases left in between. CDR1 and CDR2 (germline): SGHTA, FQGNSA. The CDR3 here is CATSGQNTDTQYF. DNA for the CDR3: TGTGCCACTTCCGGGCAAAACACAGATACGCAGTATTTT.

The sample holds many counts of this clonotype. The rearrangement links TRBV20-1 to TRBJ2-5; the D gene could be TRBD1 or TRBD2 (5 bases each). The CDR3 spans 12 residues. Germline CDR1 is DFQATT and CDR2 is SNEGSKA (reference sequence). CDR3 in amino acids: CSGGQGKETQYF. The CDR3 bases are TGCAGCGGCGGGCAGGGCAAAGAGACCCAGTACTTC.

This clonotype was detected many times. CDR3 nucleotides: TGTGCCAGCAGTTTTAGCGGCGGGGGTGCAGATACGCAGTATTTT. Encoded protein: CASSFSGGGADTQYF. V is TRBV7-2 and J is TRBJ2-3, with 7 positions matching TRBD2. The germline CDR1 and CDR2 sequences are SGHTA and FQGNSA. The CDR3 runs to 15 residues. Losses at the gene ends were 6 bases for V and 4 bases for J; bases not matched to a gene: 10. The entire variable domain, with the rest obtained from reference TRBV7-2 and TRBJ2-3, is as follows: GAGVSQSPSNKVTEKGKDVELRCDPISGHTALYWYRQSLGQGLEFLIYFQGNSAPDKSGLPSDRFSAERTGGSVSTLTIQRTQQEDSAVYLCASSFSGGGADTQYFGPGTRLTVL.

This clonotype was recorded at least ten times. V usage is TRBV28 and J usage is TRBJ2-5, with D unresolved. V gave up 3 bases and J gave up 3 bases, with 8 bases separating them. Germline V gives CDR1 MDHEN, CDR2 SYDVKM. The CDR3 runs 13 residues. The CDR3: CASSFRQEETQYF. Here the CDR3 DNA reads TGTGCCAGCAGTTTCCGGCAGGAAGAGACCCAGTACTTC.

This clonotype appeared a few times. The rearrangement links TRBV20-1 to TRBJ2-3; TRBD1 or TRBD2 may be the D gene (7 bases each). Germline V gene data show CDR1 as DFQATT and CDR2 as SNEGSKA (reference sequence). The CDR3 loop spans 16 amino acids. Trimming cost V 5 bases and J 2 bases, with 20 bases left between them. CDR3 bases: TGCAGTGCTCTAGGGGGGGCAGGGGGAGCCACAGATACGCAGTATTTT. This gives the protein CSALGGAGGATDTQYF.

In this sample, this clonotype turned up many times. The chain uses TRBV11-2 and TRBJ2-2; 8 positions agree with TRBD1. The germline V gene has CDR1 SGHAT and CDR2 FQNNGV. After removal of 1 base from V and 5 bases from J, the junction contained 6 bases not matched to a gene. This CDR3 contains 16 residues. In DNA, the CDR3 is TGTGCCAGCAGCTTAGGACAGGGGTTACGGACCGGGGAGCTGTTTTTT. Amino acids: CASSLGQGLRTGELFF.

This clonotype turned up a few times. The V and J genes are TRBV7-2 and TRBJ1-5, with TRBD1 matching 7 bases. Losses at the gene ends were 5 bases for V and 6 bases for J; bases not matched to a gene: 13. Germline V gene lookup returns CDR1 SGHTA and CDR2 FQGNSA. This CDR3 region has 16 residues. The CDR3 region is CASSQGQAALGQPQHF. As DNA, the CDR3 is TGTGCCAGCAGCCAAGGACAGGCCGCTCTCGGTCAGCCCCAGCATTTT.

The table lists this clonotype with many counts. The V call is TRBV20-1, the J call TRBJ1-4; perhaps TRBD1 as D (5 bases). The CDR3 has 14 amino acids. Germline V gene sequence: CDR1 DFQATT, CDR2 SNEGSKA (reference sequence). Between the trimmed V and J ends, which lost 6 bases and 5 bases, there was a span of 16 bases. CDR3: CSARLVGTNEKLFF. Here the CDR3 DNA reads TGCAGTGCAAGACTAGTGGGGACCAATGAAAAACTGTTTTTT.

This clonotype has ten or more counts. The V gene is TRBV12-3 or TRBV12-4, the J gene TRBJ2-1; D may be TRBD2 (5 bases). V gave up 6 bases and J gave up 10 bases, with 13 bases separating them. There are 12 residues in the CDR3. The CDR3 reads CASRRLPGEQFF. Written as DNA, the CDR3 is TGTGCCAGCAGGCGCCTCCCGGGAGAGCAGTTCTTC.

This clonotype was counted at least ten times. The chain is built from TRBV10-3 and TRBJ1-1, with no clear D. The CDR3 runs 13 residues. Deletions cut 2 bases from V and 4 bases from J, with 8 bases between. The germline gives CDR1 ENHRY, CDR2 SYGVKD. This CDR3 reads CAISETWTTEAFF. CDR3 DNA sequence: TGTGCCATCAGTGAGACCTGGACCACTGAAGCTTTCTTT.

This clonotype was seen ten or more times. V and J are TRBV20-1 and TRBJ1-1, with D perhaps matching TRBD1 (5 bases). Germline V gives CDR1 DFQATT, CDR2 SNEGSKA (reference sequence). Trimming shortened V by 6 bases and J by 10 bases, and 15 bases separated the two germline ends. There are 11 residues in the CDR3. This CDR3 is CSASPAGGAFF. The CDR3 nucleotides are TGCAGTGCATCACCCGCGGGGGGAGCTTTCTTT.

This clonotype was observed a few times. The gene calls are TRBV5-1 and TRBJ1-5, with D uncertain. The germline CDR1 and CDR2 sequences are SGHRS and YFSETQ. The germline V and J ends were trimmed by 0 bases and 0 bases, with 16 bases remaining between them. This CDR3 region has 18 residues. The CDR3, as DNA: TGCGCCAGCAGCTTGGTACGAATCCGACCCTATAGCAATCAGCCCCAGCATTTT. Protein: CASSLVRIRPYSNQPQHF.

This clonotype was seen repeatedly, ten times or more. The CDR3 DNA reads as TGTGCCAGCAGTTACTCGGTAGGGTTCGGTTACGAGCAGTACTTC. This gives the protein CASSYSVGFGYEQYF. V gene TRBV6-5 combines with J gene TRBJ2-7; D unresolved. This CDR3 comprises 15 residues. Germline V gene lookup returns CDR1 MNHEY and CDR2 SVGAGI. V shed 0 bases and J shed 4 bases, with 13 bases lying between them.

This clonotype was seen repeatedly, ten times or more. The CDR3 DNA reads TGTGCCAGCAGTGTAAGACAGCTCAATGAGCAGTTCTTC. Amino acids: CASSVRQLNEQFF. This chain uses TRBV12-3 or TRBV12-4 with TRBJ2-1; D is perhaps TRBD1 (5 bases). The V end was cut by 5 bases, the J end by 6 bases, with 11 bases between. The CDR3 is 13 amino acids.

This clonotype has more than one count but fewer than ten. V gene TRBV30 combines with J gene TRBJ2-3, with 8 bases matching TRBD2. J gave up 1 base and V 5 bases, and 2 bases lay outside the gene matches. The CDR3 length is 13 residues. CDR1 and CDR2 from the germline V gene are GTSNPN and SVGIG (reference sequence). In DNA, the CDR3 is TGTGCCTGGCGTAGCGGGGGCACAGATACGCAGTATTTT. Translation: CAWRSGGTDTQYF.

This clonotype was seen a few times. The rearrangement joins TRBV5-1 to TRBJ2-1; 8 bases are a match to TRBD2. CDR1 and CDR2 (germline): SGHRS, YFSETQ. V trimming: 4 bases; J trimming: 5 bases; junction bases outside the gene matches: 11. The CDR3 runs to 16 residues. The CDR3 loop reads CASSREVAGKNNEQFF. DNA of the CDR3: TGCGCCAGCAGCAGAGAAGTAGCGGGGAAAAACAATGAGCAGTTCTTC.

This clonotype was seen more than once but under ten times. The chain has TRBV20-1 and TRBJ2-3; TRBD2 matches at 9 bases. The germline gives CDR1 DFQATT, CDR2 SNEGSKA (reference sequence). The CDR3 has 15 residues. Germline trimming cut 6 bases from V and 2 bases from J; bases unmatched to any gene: 9. CDR3 residues: CSAGGGGVSTDTQYF. The CDR3 DNA sequence: TGCAGTGCAGGGGGCGGGGGGGTATCCACAGATACGCAGTATTTT.

Ten or more counts support this clonotype. The chain uses TRBV29-1 and TRBJ2-5, with TRBD1 identical over 8 bases. The ends lost 5 bases at V and 2 bases at J; junction bases unmatched: 7. This CDR3 is 14 amino acids long. Germline V lookup: CDR1 SQVTM, CDR2 ANQGSEA. The DNA of the CDR3 is TGCAGCGTTCCTGACAGGGGACCTCAAGAGACCCAGTACTTC. This gives the protein CSVPDRGPQETQYF.